This record covers a single T cell receptor beta chain. Its antigen is currently unknown. The data originate from a study of cytomegalovirus exposure and HLA in healthy donors. Study-wide findings and caveats: A later analysis linked more than 15,000 TCR beta sequences to HLA alleles at 0.05 false discovery rate. Later findings reportedly placed an Asian-associated ancestry cluster below the approximately 670-donor mean for N-insertions. Three chains linked to CMV were shown in vitro to be specific for CMV antigens.

Vbeta (60) and Jbeta (13) primers were used in the PCR. Measured with immunoSEQ multiplex PCR; TCRdb has only the in-frame clones, and not every one. The profile shows 79,000 or so clones, roughly 80% of them singletons. CDR3 size: 15 residues. Germline V CDR1 and CDR2: MNHEY, SVGAGI. V was clipped by 6 bases and J by 2 bases; unmatched bases: 9. This receptor was taken from a woman between 40 and 55 years old in good health and CMV-seropositive. What was sequenced was PBMCs. The chain couples TRBV6-5 to TRBJ2-7; 8 nucleotides line up with TRBD1. The CDR3 is CASSRDGTGAYEQYF. The CDR3 DNA sequence: TGTGCCAGCAGCCGCGACGGGACAGGAGCCTACGAGCAGTACTTC.